The sequence of this T cell receptor beta chain was determined in a study of T cell responses to AZD1222 COVID-19 vaccine. Study-wide context: Doses given second, at about 4 or about 12 weeks, were pooled.

This clone was observed a handful of times. Clones were read by immunoSEQ multiplex PCR, and TCRdb kept only the in-frame ones, dropping some. The table lists roughly 100,000 clones, roughly 88% of them singletons, with roughly 22% in the top ten. The TCR comes from an adult in good health. Here the sequenced sample was peripheral blood, taken on day 0 of AZD1222 vaccination.

CDR3 nucleotides: TGTGCCAGCAGAGAGGCCGGAAAGGTGTACGAGCAGTACTTC. Protein sequence: CASREAGKVYEQYF. The rearrangement uses TRBV5-4 and TRBJ2-7; D not certain. Germline CDR1 SGHNT, CDR2 YYREEE (reference sequence). Trimming cost V 5 bases and J 4 bases, with 16 bases left between them. CDR3 length: 14 residues.